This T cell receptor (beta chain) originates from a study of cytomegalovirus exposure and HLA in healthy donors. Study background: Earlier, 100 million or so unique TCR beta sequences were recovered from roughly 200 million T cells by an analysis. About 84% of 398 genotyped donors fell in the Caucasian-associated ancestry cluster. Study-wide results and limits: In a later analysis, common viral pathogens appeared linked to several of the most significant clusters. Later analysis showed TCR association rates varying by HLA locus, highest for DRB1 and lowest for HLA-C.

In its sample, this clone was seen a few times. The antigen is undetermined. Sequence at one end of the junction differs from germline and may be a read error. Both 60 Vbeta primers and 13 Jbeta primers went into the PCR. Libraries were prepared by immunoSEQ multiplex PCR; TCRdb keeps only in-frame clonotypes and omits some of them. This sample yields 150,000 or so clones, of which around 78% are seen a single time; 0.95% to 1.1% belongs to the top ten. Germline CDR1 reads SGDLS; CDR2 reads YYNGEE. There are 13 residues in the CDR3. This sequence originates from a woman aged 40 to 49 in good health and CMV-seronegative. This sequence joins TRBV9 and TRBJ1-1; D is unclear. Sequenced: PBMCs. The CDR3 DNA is TGTGCCAGCAGCGTATCGGGAAAATCCGATCCCTTATTT. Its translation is CASSVSGKSDPLF. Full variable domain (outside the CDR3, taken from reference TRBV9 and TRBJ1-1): DSGVTQTPKHLITATGQRVTLRCSPRSGDLSVYWYQQSLDQGLQFLIQYYNGEERAKGNILERFSAQQFPDLHSELNLSSLELGDSALYFCASSVSGKSDPLFGQGTRLTVV.